A single sample gave rise to the 28 T cell receptor beta chains below, sequenced in a study of technical replicates of blood from a few donors. Clones were read by immunoSEQ multiplex PCR, and TCRdb kept only the in-frame ones, dropping some. The top ten hold roughly 4.8% of the sample, which has 65,000 to 70,000 clones, over 70% seen once. Material: PBMCs. The receptors were sampled from a human donor in good health. Some clones in this sample may be carry-over from other donors' samples.

J is TRBJ2-1 and V is TRBV4-2, with D possibly TRBD2 on 5 matching bases. The V end lost 1 base, the J end lost 5 bases, and 9 bases lay between the germline ends. CDR3 length: 14 amino acids. Germline CDR1 and CDR2: LGHNA and YNFKEQ. The CDR3 DNA reads as TGTGCCAGCAGCCAAGCTCCGGGGAACAATGAGCAGTTCTTC. Translation gives CASSQAPGNNEQFF.

The chain carries TRBV4-3 and TRBJ2-7; D might be TRBD2 (5 bases). V was pared by 1 base and J by 4 bases, with 8 bases between. Germline V gene sequence: CDR1 LGHNA, CDR2 YSLEER. This CDR3 is built from 13 residues. The CDR3 sequence is CASSQGLAYEQYF. The CDR3 DNA follows: TGCGCCAGCAGCCAAGGGCTAGCTTACGAGCAGTACTTC.

This clone was seen just once. This chain connects TRBV12-5 to TRBJ2-4, with D possibly matching TRBD2 (6 bases). V lost 9 bases, J lost 5 bases, and 17 bases lay in between. Germline V lookup: CDR1 LGHNT, CDR2 FRNRAP. The length of the CDR3 is 14 residues. CDR3 sequence: CASSWGVGQNIQYF. The CDR3 nucleotides read TGTGCTAGCTCGTGGGGGGTTGGTCAAAACATTCAGTACTTC.

V usage is TRBV4-1 and J usage is TRBJ2-7; 10 bases are a match to TRBD1. Germline lookup yields CDR1 MGHRA and CDR2 YSYEKL. Losses at the gene ends were 4 bases for V and 5 bases for J; bases not matched to a gene: 5. This CDR3 region has 14 residues. The CDR3 here is CASSLRQGADEQYF. CDR3 DNA sequence: TGCGCCAGCAGCCTTAGACAGGGGGCTGACGAGCAGTACTTC.

Here the CDR3 DNA reads TGTGCCAGCAGCTCAAAGGGAGGCTCGAACACTGAAGCTTTCTTT. Amino acids: CASSSKGGSNTEAFF. This chain links TRBV7-9 with TRBJ1-1; D is ambiguous. The CDR3 length is 15 residues. V dropped 4 bases and J dropped 1 base, with 13 bases sitting between them. The germline V gene encodes CDR1 SEHNR and CDR2 FQNEAQ (reference sequence).

The rearrangement uses TRBV6-5 and TRBJ2-5, with TRBD1 as a possible D gene (5 bases). Looked up from germline, CDR1 is MNHEY and CDR2 is SVGAGI. V lost 3 bases to trimming and J lost 5 bases, with 10 bases between them. There are 13 residues in the CDR3. For the CDR3, the DNA is TGTGCCAGCAGTTATAGGGGAAGGGAGACCCAGTACTTC. Protein: CASSYRGRETQYF.

The chain uses TRBV5-6 and TRBJ2-7, with TRBD2 identical over 10 bases. This CDR3 is 15 amino acids long. The J segment lost 7 bases and the V segment lost 3 bases, leaving 10 bases of the junction unmatched. The germline V gene encodes CDR1 SGHDT and CDR2 YYEEEE. The CDR3 sequence: CASSSLAGGSYEQYF. In DNA, the CDR3 is TGTGCCAGCAGCTCTTTAGCGGGAGGAAGTTATGAGCAGTACTTC.

In nucleotides, the CDR3 is TGTGCCAGCAGCAGGGACAGACGGGGCTACACCTTC. Translation: CASSRDRRGYTF. This chain connects TRBV6-5 to TRBJ1-2; TRBD1 agrees at 7 bases. The germline gives CDR1 MNHEY, CDR2 SVGAGI. The CDR3 loop spans 12 amino acids. V lost 6 bases, J lost 8 bases, and 6 bases stayed unmatched.

This chain links TRBV19 with TRBJ2-1; maybe TRBD2 (6 bases). Trimming left V 2 bases short and J 4 bases short, with 24 bases between. Germline assignment: CDR1 LNHDA and CDR2 SQIVND (reference sequence). The CDR3 totals 19 residues. CDR3 sequence (DNA): TGTGCCAGTAGTATAAGGGGCGGGATCAAACTGGAGGAATACAATGAGCAGTTCTTC. Translating gives CASSIRGGIKLEEYNEQFF.

The chain uses TRBV7-3 and TRBJ1-1; a weak D match, TRBD1 (5 bases). Germline V CDR1 and CDR2: SGHTA, FQGTGA. Trimming left V 0 bases short and J 2 bases short, with 13 bases between. The length of the CDR3 is 16 residues. The CDR3 sequence: CASSLTRATENTEAFF. DNA of the CDR3: TGTGCCAGCAGCTTAACACGGGCGACAGAAAACACTGAAGCTTTCTTT.

This clone was counted only a few times. The chain has TRBV7-9 and TRBJ2-2; tentative D call: TRBD1 (6 bases). This CDR3 spans 16 amino acids. CDR1 and CDR2 from the germline V gene are SEHNR and FQNEAQ (reference sequence). Between the trimmed V and J ends, which lost 4 bases and 8 bases, there was a span of 20 bases. CDR3 coding DNA: TGTGCCAGCAGCTCCCCTTGGCGGACAGTCGTAGGGGAGCTGTTTTTT. This translates into CASSSPWRTVVGELFF.

The chain uses TRBV19 and TRBJ2-7; no clear D gene. Germline CDR1 LNHDA, CDR2 SQIVND (reference sequence). This CDR3 comprises 13 residues. Trimming stripped 6 bases from V and 4 bases from J, with 13 bases between. The chain's CDR3 is CASSPNARYEQYF. DNA of the CDR3: TGTGCCAGTAGCCCGAATGCCCGGTACGAGCAGTACTTC.

This clone was detected once. The chain has TRBV5-3 and TRBJ2-2; possibly TRBD1 for D (5 bases). Being an ORF, TRBV5-3 has a function that is uncertain. The CDR3 has 16 amino acids. V was trimmed by 5 bases and J by 3 bases, leaving 17 bases between them. The CDR3 DNA reads TGTGCCAGAAGACCTACCCTTACAGGTTACACCGGGGAGCTGTTTTTT. This gives the protein CARRPTLTGYTGELFF.

The chain employs TRBV6-1 and TRBJ2-5; 8 bases agree with TRBD2. V shed 0 bases, J shed 4 bases, and the junction held 10 bases outside the gene matches. The CDR3 loop spans 17 amino acids. Germline V gene lookup returns CDR1 MNHNS and CDR2 SASEGT. The CDR3 DNA is TGTGCCAGCAGTGAAGCGGGATATGGACGGGGGGGAGAGACCCAGTACTTC. Protein: CASSEAGYGRGGETQYF.

The chain has TRBV7-9 and TRBJ1-1; weak D call: TRBD1 (6 bases). This CDR3 is built from 16 residues. Germline CDR1 and CDR2: SEHNR and FQNEAQ (reference sequence). Trimming removed 0 bases at V and 1 base at J, with 12 bases between. The CDR3 loop is CASSLAAGGANTEAFF. The CDR3 DNA is TGTGCCAGCAGCTTAGCTGCTGGGGGGGCGAACACTGAAGCTTTCTTT.

This sequence joins TRBV6-5 and TRBJ2-7; the D gene is possibly TRBD2 (5 bases). V gave up 6 bases and J gave up 1 base, with 7 bases separating them. CDR1 is MNHEY and CDR2 is SVGAGI in the germline V gene. The CDR3 has 12 amino acids. CDR3 sequence: CASSTSSYEQYF. As DNA, the CDR3 is TGTGCCAGCAGCACTAGTTCCTACGAGCAGTACTTC.

The chain carries TRBV2 and TRBJ2-4; 10 bases align to TRBD2. The germline CDR1 and CDR2 sequences are SNHLY and FYNNEI. This CDR3 has 15 amino acids. The V and J ends lost 2 bases and 6 bases, in that order; junction bases with no gene match: 4. The DNA of the CDR3 is TGTGCCAGCAGTGAACGCCTAGCGGGAGTAAACATTCAGTACTTC. Translated, it gives CASSERLAGVNIQYF.

The chain combines TRBV6-1 with TRBJ2-7; 8 positions match TRBD2. The CDR3 spans 14 residues. With V trimmed by 4 bases and J by 7 bases, 9 bases remained unmatched. Germline lookup yields CDR1 MNHNS and CDR2 SASEGT. CDR3 DNA sequence: TGTGCCAGCAGTGGGGCCTCTCGCGGGGGGGAGCAGTACTTC. Protein sequence: CASSGASRGGEQYF.

Written as DNA, the CDR3 is TGTGCCAGCAGTTACTCCCAGGGAAATTCACCCCTCCACTTT. Amino acids: CASSYSQGNSPLHF. V gene TRBV6-6 combines with J gene TRBJ1-6, with a tentative D call TRBD1 (5 bases). Trimming pared 0 bases from V and 7 bases from J, leaving 7 bases between. The germline CDR1 and CDR2 sequences are MNHNY and SVGAGI (reference sequence). The CDR3 length is 14 residues.

This clone was observed a single time. V and J are TRBV30 and TRBJ2-1; 9 bases fit TRBD1. V dropped 3 bases and J dropped 3; count of bases not matched to a gene: 6. The CDR3 is made up of 15 amino acids. Germline CDR1 and CDR2: GTSNPN and SVGIG (reference sequence). This CDR3 reads CAWSTGTGLYNEQFF. DNA of the CDR3: TGTGCCTGGAGCACCGGGACAGGGCTCTACAATGAGCAGTTCTTC.

The chain has TRBV21-1 and TRBJ2-7; the table's D call TRBD2 went unverified against the DNA. TRBV21-1 is labeled a pseudogene. This CDR3 contains 12 residues. For the CDR3, the DNA is TGTGCCAACCCGCCGCGTTGTTACGAGCAGTACTTC. It specifies CANPPRCYEQYF.

V gene TRBV5-4 combines with J gene TRBJ2-7, with 7 nucleotides matching TRBD2. V was clipped by 9 bases and J by 4 bases; unmatched bases: 7. This CDR3 comprises 12 residues. Germline V CDR1 and CDR2: SGHNT, YYREEE (reference sequence). The CDR3 DNA is TGTGCCACCTCGGGGGGTTCTTACGAGCAGTACTTC. This sequence encodes CATSGGSYEQYF.

This clone is a singleton in its sample. The germline gene is not matched at one end of the junction; a read error may be the cause. V is TRBV7-2 and J is TRBJ2-5, with TRBD1 identical over 7 bases. Germline CDR1 reads SGHTA; CDR2 reads FQGNSA. This CDR3 has 13 residues. Here the CDR3 DNA reads TGTGCCAGCAGCTTTGAAGGGAACAGGGGTTGGGACTTC. Amino acids: CASSFEGNRGWDF.

J is TRBJ2-2 and V is TRBV7-2, with 7 bases that match TRBD1. CDR1 is SGHTA and CDR2 is FQGNSA in the germline V gene. V gave up 5 bases and J gave up 6 bases; unmatched junction bases: 3. The CDR3 totals 13 residues. The CDR3 sequence is CASSPQGAGELFF. DNA for the CDR3: TGTGCCAGCAGCCCCCAGGGGGCCGGGGAGCTGTTTTTT.

In this sample, this clone turned up once. The genes are TRBV5-4 and TRBJ2-1, with TRBD2 matching over 9 bases. This CDR3 region has 16 residues. Germline V gives CDR1 SGHNT, CDR2 YYREEE (reference sequence). The V gene end was trimmed by 0 bases and the J gene end by 7 bases; junction bases not matched to a gene: 8. In nucleotides, the CDR3 is TGTGCCAGCAGCTTGGAGCGTCGCGGGGGGGCGAATGAGCAGTTCTTC. It codes for CASSLERRGGANEQFF.

The chain couples TRBV5-4 to TRBJ2-2; the D gene is possibly TRBD1 (6 bases). V shed 5 bases and J shed 0 bases, with 14 bases lying between them. Germline V lookup: CDR1 SGHNT, CDR2 YYREEE (reference sequence). This CDR3 region has 16 residues. Here the CDR3 reads CASSRSDSTNTGELFF. DNA of the CDR3: TGTGCCAGCAGTCGATCGGACAGTACGAACACCGGGGAGCTGTTTTTT.

The chain employs TRBV6-5 and TRBJ2-5, with TRBD2 matching over 7 bases. The CDR3 spans 15 residues. J gave up 3 bases and V 6 bases, and 10 bases lay outside the gene matches. Germline assignment: CDR1 MNHEY and CDR2 SVGAGI. In DNA, the CDR3 is TGTGCCAGCAGCTCTCCACCGCGGGGGAAAGAGACCCAGTACTTC. This gives the protein CASSSPPRGKETQYF.

J is TRBJ2-1 and V is TRBV7-2; TRBD2 matches at 13 bases. CDR3 length: 16 residues. The germline CDR1 and CDR2 sequences are SGHTA and FQGNSA. The V and J ends lost 2 bases and 7 bases, in that order; junction bases with no gene match: 5. CDR3 residues: CASSLLVTSGRNEQFF. The DNA of the CDR3 is TGTGCCAGCAGCTTACTGGTGACTAGCGGGAGGAATGAGCAGTTCTTC. Using reference TRBV7-2 and TRBJ2-1 for the parts outside the CDR3, the full variable domain is GAGVSQSPSNKVTEKGKDVELRCDPISGHTALYWYRQSLGQGLEFLIYFQGNSAPDKSGLPSDRFSAERTGGSVSTLTIQRTQQEDSAVYLCASSLLVTSGRNEQFFGPGTRLTVL.